This entry features one T cell receptor beta chain sequence. Donors counted as nominally healthy when sampled, yet unrecorded immune exposures were likely. This sample is part of a study of cytomegalovirus exposure and HLA in healthy donors. Study summary: T cells numbering around 200 million yielded 100 million to 120 million unique TCR beta sequences in an earlier analysis.

In germline, CDR1 is MDHEN, CDR2 SYDVKM. V gave up 6 bases and J gave up 6 bases; unmatched junction bases: 7. This CDR3 region has 15 residues. It was with 60 Vbeta and 13 Jbeta primers that the PCR ran. Sequencing used immunoSEQ multiplex PCR; TCRdb keeps in-frame clones, though not all of them. The top ten hold 13% to 15% of the sample, which has 90,000 to 120,000 clones, roughly 80% seen once. This chain links TRBV28 with TRBJ1-5; 11 bases are a match to TRBD1. The source of this sequence is a male donor in good health and CMV-seropositive. The source material was PBMCs. The CDR3 DNA reads as TGTGCCAGCAGCCAGGACAGGGGGCAGGGTCAGCCCCAGCATTTT. Its translation: CASSQDRGQGQPQHF.